This entry lists 30 T cell receptor beta chains sequenced from one sample in a study of blood T cell repertoires in COVID-19. TCRdb keeps only in-frame clones here, not all; method: immunoSEQ multiplex PCR. The sample carries about 240,000 clones, about 85% recorded once. The sequenced sample consisted of peripheral blood. These receptors were collected from a young man who had recovered from COVID-19.

This chain uses TRBV10-3 with TRBJ1-1, with TRBD1 matching over 8 bases. V shed 7 bases, J shed 0 bases, and the junction held 4 bases outside the gene matches. Germline CDR1 is ENHRY and CDR2 is SYGVKD. This CDR3 region has 14 residues. The DNA for the CDR3 is TGTGCCATCACCACGGACAGGGTGAACACTGAAGCTTTCTTT. Translated: CAITTDRVNTEAFF.

The CDR3 here is CASSLLPPGGCEQYV. The CDR3 DNA reads TGTGCCAGCAGCTTACTCCCCCCTGGGGGGTGCGAGCAGTACGTC. The V call is TRBV11-3, the J call TRBJ2-7; the D gene is possibly TRBD2 (6 bases). The CDR3 sequence is 15 residues long. Germline-derived CDR1 and CDR2 are SGHNT and YENEEA. V gave up 2 bases and J gave up 6 bases, with 17 bases separating them.

The gene calls are TRBV4-1 and TRBJ2-1; 8 bases are a match to TRBD1. The germline V gene has CDR1 MGHRA and CDR2 YSYEKL. The J segment lost 8 bases and the V segment lost 2 bases, leaving 5 bases of the junction unmatched. This CDR3 has 14 amino acids. CDR3 DNA: TGCGCCAGCAGCCAAACCTGGACAGGGCATGAGCAGTTCTTC. This gives the protein CASSQTWTGHEQFF.

Only a few counts were recorded for this clone. The CDR3 loop reads CASSAGRASLGGYGYTF. In nucleotides, the CDR3 is TGTGCCAGTAGTGCGGGTAGGGCGTCCCTGGGCGGCTATGGCTACACCTTC. The V gene is TRBV19, the J gene TRBJ1-2; D gene unclear. The CDR3 covers 17 residues. CDR1 is LNHDA and CDR2 is SQIVND in the germline V gene (reference sequence). The V end lost 5 bases, the J end lost 4 bases, and 23 bases lay between the germline ends.

The chain employs TRBV25-1 and TRBJ2-3, with 9 bases that match TRBD2. Looked up from germline, CDR1 is MGHDK and CDR2 is SYGVNS. The V and J ends lost 3 bases and 5 bases, in that order; junction bases with no gene match: 3. The length of the CDR3 is 14 residues. CDR3 residues: CASSEEAGGDTQYF. In DNA, the CDR3 is TGTGCCAGCAGTGAGGAAGCGGGGGGAGATACGCAGTATTTT.

This rearrangement joins TRBV5-1 to TRBJ1-1; D is ambiguous. V was trimmed by 7 bases and J by 3 bases, leaving 10 bases between them. Germline CDR1 is SGHRS and CDR2 is YFSETQ. The CDR3 loop spans 12 amino acids. The CDR3 here is CASRKGDTEAFF. The DNA for the CDR3 is TGCGCCAGCCGGAAAGGAGACACTGAAGCTTTCTTT.

The V and J genes are TRBV14 and TRBJ2-7, with unresolved D. The length of the CDR3 is 12 residues. Per germline, CDR1 SGHDN and CDR2 FVKESK. With 3 bases removed from V and 12 bases from J, the gap between germline ends came to 15 bases. Written as DNA, the CDR3 is TGTGCCAGCAGCCAGAATTCAGTTCAAAGGTACTTC. This gives the protein CASSQNSVQRYF.

The chain combines TRBV7-3 with TRBJ2-3; D is ambiguous. The CDR3 is 12 residues long. The V gene's germline CDR1 is SGHTA and CDR2 FQGTGA. With 2 bases removed from V and 6 bases from J, the gap between germline ends came to 6 bases. CDR3 sequence reads: CASSLGRDTQYF. The CDR3 DNA reads TGTGCCAGCAGCTTAGGTCGGGATACGCAGTATTTT.

The V call is TRBV2, the J call TRBJ1-6; TRBD1 might be the D (5 bases). The length of the CDR3 is 15 residues. The V gene lost 7 bases and the J gene lost 10 bases, with 20 bases spanning the gap. Germline V lookup: CDR1 SNHLY, CDR2 FYNNEI. The CDR3, as DNA: TGTGCCAGCAAGGGCGCTGAGAACAGGCCATCACCCCTCCACTTT. It is translated as CASKGAENRPSPLHF.

For this clone: The junction shows a germline mismatch at one end, possibly a read error. The chain links TRBV7-9 to TRBJ1-4, with D unclear. Germline CDR1 and CDR2: SEHNR and FQNEAQ (reference sequence). The CDR3 extends over 15 amino acids. The CDR3 bases are TGTGCCAGCAGCTTAGTTTCGGGTACTAAGGAAAAACTGTTTTTT. Its protein is CASSLVSGTKEKLFF. Variable domain in full (rest from reference TRBV7-9 and TRBJ1-4): DTGVSQNPRHKITKRGQNVTFRCDPISEHNRLYWYRQTLGQGPEFLTYFQNEAQLEKSRLLSDRFSAERPKGSFSTLEIQRTEQGDSAMYLCASSLVSGTKEKLFFGSGTQLSVL.

This clone was recorded once. Other DNA sequences in this specimen translate into the identical CDR3. V gene TRBV7-2 combines with J gene TRBJ1-6, with 7 bases identical to TRBD1. The V and J ends lost 5 bases and 7 bases, in that order; junction bases with no gene match: 5. The CDR3 spans 14 residues. Germline loops: CDR1 SGHTA, CDR2 FQGNSA. The CDR3 DNA sequence: TGTGCCAGCAGCCGTGGACAGGAGAATTCACCCCTCCACTTT. Protein product: CASSRGQENSPLHF. Looking up the rest from reference TRBV7-2 and TRBJ1-6 gives the full variable domain: GAGVSQSPSNKVTEKGKDVELRCDPISGHTALYWYRQSLGQGLEFLIYFQGNSAPDKSGLPSDRFSAERTGGSVSTLTIQRTQQEDSAVYLCASSRGQENSPLHFGNGTRLTVT.

The gene calls are TRBV3-1 (or the pseudogene TRBV3-2) and TRBJ1-2; tentatively, D is TRBD1 (5 bases). The V gene's germline CDR1 is LGHDT and CDR2 YNNKEL (reference sequence). V gave up 2 bases and J gave up 7 bases, with 11 bases separating them. The CDR3 totals 13 residues. This CDR3 is CASSQSRAVGYTF. In nucleotides, the CDR3 is TGTGCCAGCAGCCAAAGCAGGGCGGTTGGCTACACCTTC.

V is TRBV19 and J is TRBJ1-1; 10 bases line up with TRBD1. V gave up 7 bases and J gave up 6 bases; unmatched junction bases: 11. Germline V lookup: CDR1 LNHDA, CDR2 SQIVND (reference sequence). The CDR3 is made up of 15 amino acids. As DNA, the CDR3 is TGTGCCAGTACCCTCGACAGGGGGCCGTATTCTGAAGCTTTCTTT. Translated: CASTLDRGPYSEAFF.

This chain connects TRBV5-4 to TRBJ1-1, with 8 bases fitting TRBD1. This CDR3 region has 14 residues. Germline V CDR1 and CDR2: SGHNT, YYREEE (reference sequence). V dropped 4 bases and J dropped 10; count of bases not matched to a gene: 12. This CDR3 is CASSPSQGASGAFF. CDR3 sequence (DNA): TGTGCCAGCAGCCCCTCCCAGGGGGCAAGTGGAGCTTTCTTT.

This sequence joins TRBV7-9 and TRBJ1-2, with D perhaps TRBD1 (5 bases). CDR1 is SEHNR and CDR2 is FQNEAQ in the germline V gene (reference sequence). V was shortened by 1 base and J by 13 bases, with 13 bases between the two germline ends. CDR3 length: 12 amino acids. The CDR3 reads CASSLDLGVSTF. In DNA, the CDR3 is TGTGCCAGCAGCTTAGATTTAGGGGTATCCACCTTC.

This chain joins TRBV5-1 and TRBJ1-6; D possibly corresponds to TRBD1 (5 bases). Trimming stripped 4 bases from V and 5 bases from J, with 16 bases between. Germline CDR1 is SGHRS and CDR2 is YFSETQ. This CDR3 is built from 16 residues. The CDR3 here is CASSTDGTINNSPLHF. The CDR3, as DNA: TGCGCCAGCAGCACTGACGGGACTATCAATAATTCACCCCTCCACTTT.

The rearrangement joins TRBV4-1 to TRBJ2-3; 8 bases match TRBD1. This CDR3 comprises 16 residues. With 4 bases clipped from V and 3 bases from J, the junction kept 9 bases outside the gene matches. Germline values: CDR1 MGHRA, CDR2 YSYEKL. The CDR3 nucleotides read TGCGCCAGCAGCCCCGGGATAACAGGGGGAACAGATACGCAGTATTTT. Translated: CASSPGITGGTDTQYF.

The J gene is TRBJ2-1, the V gene TRBV27; a possible D gene is TRBD2 (5 bases). The CDR3 has 15 residues. From germline, CDR1 is MNHEY and CDR2 SMNVEV (reference sequence). V dropped 7 bases and J dropped 2 bases, with 15 bases sitting between them. CDR3 DNA: TGTGCCAGCACCCAGACCCACGGGGCCTACAATGAGCAGTTCTTC. Residues: CASTQTHGAYNEQFF.

The chain uses TRBV9 and TRBJ1-2, with TRBD1 matching over 8 bases. Germline V lookup: CDR1 SGDLS, CDR2 YYNGEE. The V gene end was trimmed by 0 bases and the J gene end by 5 bases; junction bases not matched to a gene: 9. The CDR3 totals 16 residues. The CDR3 sequence is CASSVASGGRIYGYTF. CDR3 DNA sequence: TGTGCCAGCAGCGTAGCCTCAGGGGGCCGAATTTATGGCTACACCTTC.

This clone was seen more than once but under ten times. The J gene is TRBJ2-7, the V gene TRBV19; possible D gene TRBD2, 6 bases. With 9 bases removed from V and 4 bases from J, the gap between germline ends came to 16 bases. Germline CDR1 and CDR2: LNHDA and SQIVND (reference sequence). The CDR3 runs 13 residues. CDR3 residues: CASAGVGGYEQYF. Written as DNA, the CDR3 is TGTGCCAGCGCAGGCGTCGGGGGTTACGAGCAGTACTTC.

V is TRBV5-6 and J is TRBJ1-1, with D unresolved. The CDR3 is 14 residues long. V was clipped by 0 bases and J by 8 bases, with 14 bases between them. The germline V gene encodes CDR1 SGHDT and CDR2 YYEEEE. The CDR3 reads CASSLAAVRGEAFF. The CDR3 coding sequence is TGTGCCAGCAGCTTGGCCGCGGTCAGAGGAGAAGCTTTCTTT.

This clone was seen once. The chain has TRBV5-4 and TRBJ1-6, with D possibly matching TRBD1 (5 bases). V was pared by 2 bases and J by 8 bases, with 11 bases between. The CDR3 runs 14 residues. CDR1 and CDR2 from the germline V gene are SGHNT and YYREEE (reference sequence). CDR3 protein: CASSFGRVDSPLHF. Here the CDR3 DNA reads TGTGCCAGCAGCTTTGGCAGGGTTGATTCACCCCTCCACTTT.

This clone appeared once. This chain links TRBV4-2 with TRBJ2-5, with D possibly TRBD2 on 6 matching bases. The V gene's germline CDR1 is LGHNA and CDR2 YNFKEQ. CDR3 size: 16 residues. The V gene lost 2 bases and the J gene lost 4 bases, with 17 bases spanning the gap. The CDR3 loop reads CASSQSGSGGRETQYF. DNA for the CDR3: TGTGCCAGCAGCCAATCGGGGTCCGGGGGACGAGAGACCCAGTACTTC.

The chain employs TRBV2 and TRBJ2-7; no definite D call. CDR3 length: 11 amino acids. With 4 bases removed from V and 4 bases from J, the gap between germline ends came to 5 bases. Germline lookup yields CDR1 SNHLY and CDR2 FYNNEI. The chain's CDR3 is CASSALYEQYV. CDR3 DNA: TGTGCCAGCAGTGCACTTTACGAGCAGTACGTC.

The sample holds one count of this clone. The chain is built from TRBV5-4 and TRBJ2-5; 7 bases align to TRBD1. V gave up 5 bases and J gave up 3 bases; unmatched junction bases: 4. CDR3 length: 13 residues. From germline, CDR1 is SGHNT and CDR2 YYREEE (reference sequence). CDR3 coding DNA: TGTGCCAGCAGGACAGGGCCTGAAGAGACCCAGTACTTC. It translates to CASRTGPEETQYF.

The J gene is TRBJ1-2, the V gene TRBV27; D possibly corresponds to TRBD1 (6 bases). V lost 5 bases and J 3 bases, leaving 10 bases between the germline ends. The germline V gene has CDR1 MNHEY and CDR2 SMNVEV (reference sequence). The CDR3 length is 13 residues. The CDR3 protein is CASSGGADYGYTF. CDR3 sequence (DNA): TGTGCCAGCAGTGGGGGCGCCGACTATGGCTACACCTTC.

CDR3 nucleotides: TGTGCCAGCGACCAGGGACAAACCTACGAGCAGTACTTC. Residues: CASDQGQTYEQYF. The V call is TRBV2, the J call TRBJ2-7, with a possible D match to TRBD1 (6 bases). The CDR3 consists of 13 residues. Trimming took off 8 bases at V and 2 bases at J, with 13 bases between the two ends. From germline, CDR1 is SNHLY and CDR2 FYNNEI. The whole variable domain, filled in from reference TRBV2 and TRBJ2-7, reads EPEVTQTPSHQVTQMGQEVILRCVPISNHLYFYWYRQILGQKVEFLVSFYNNEISEKSEIFDDQFSVERPDGSNFTLKIRSTKLEDSAMYFCASDQGQTYEQYFGPGTRLTVT.

CDR3 bases: TGTGCCAGCAGCTTAGGGCCGGACAGGACCGGGGAGCTGTTTTTT. This sequence encodes CASSLGPDRTGELFF. V and J are TRBV7-2 and TRBJ2-2, with 7 bases fitting TRBD1. This CDR3 contains 15 residues. From germline, CDR1 is SGHTA and CDR2 FQGNSA. The ends lost 1 base at V and 5 bases at J; junction bases unmatched: 4.

The chain links TRBV5-1 to TRBJ2-3, with 7 positions matching TRBD2. The germline V gene encodes CDR1 SGHRS and CDR2 YFSETQ. The CDR3 runs to 14 residues. J was trimmed by 5 bases and V by 4 bases; bases with no gene match: 7. The CDR3 reads CASSIGLVIDTQYF. DNA of the CDR3: TGCGCCAGCAGCATCGGACTAGTGATAGATACGCAGTATTTT.

The V and J genes are TRBV20-1 and TRBJ1-2; D remains unclear. Germline CDR1 DFQATT, CDR2 SNEGSKA (reference sequence). V was pared by 3 bases and J by 3 bases, with 14 bases between. This CDR3 contains 14 residues. The CDR3 coding sequence is TGCAGTGCTAGTCGATCCGACAACGACTATGGCTACACCTTC. This codes for CSASRSDNDYGYTF.